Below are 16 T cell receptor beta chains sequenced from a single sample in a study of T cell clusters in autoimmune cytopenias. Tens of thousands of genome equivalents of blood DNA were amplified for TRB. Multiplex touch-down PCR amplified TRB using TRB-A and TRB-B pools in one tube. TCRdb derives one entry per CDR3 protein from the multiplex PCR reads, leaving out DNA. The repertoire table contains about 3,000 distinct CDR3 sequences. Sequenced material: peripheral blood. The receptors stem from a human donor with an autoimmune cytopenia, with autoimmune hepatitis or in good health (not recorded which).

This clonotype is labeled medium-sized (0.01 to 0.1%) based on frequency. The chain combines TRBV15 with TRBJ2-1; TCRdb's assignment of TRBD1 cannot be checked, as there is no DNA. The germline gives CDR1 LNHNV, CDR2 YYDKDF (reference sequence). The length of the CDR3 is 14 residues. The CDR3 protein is CATAGGGAEDEQFF.

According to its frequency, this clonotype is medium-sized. The CDR3: CASSSGLGGANVLTF. The V gene is TRBV5-4, the J gene TRBJ2-6; checking the TCRdb D call of TRBD2 is not possible without DNA. Germline CDR1 reads SGHNT; CDR2 reads YYREEE (reference sequence). There are 15 residues in the CDR3.

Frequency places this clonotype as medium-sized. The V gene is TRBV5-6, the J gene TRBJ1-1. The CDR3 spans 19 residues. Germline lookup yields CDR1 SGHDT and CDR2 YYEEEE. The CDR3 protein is CASSFRVALDTLQNTEAFF.

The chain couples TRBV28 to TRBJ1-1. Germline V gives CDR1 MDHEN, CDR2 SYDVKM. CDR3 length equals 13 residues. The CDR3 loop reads CASSPDWNTEAFF.

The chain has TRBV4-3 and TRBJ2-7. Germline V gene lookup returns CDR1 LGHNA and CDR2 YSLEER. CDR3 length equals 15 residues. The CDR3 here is CASSQDSQATYEQYF.

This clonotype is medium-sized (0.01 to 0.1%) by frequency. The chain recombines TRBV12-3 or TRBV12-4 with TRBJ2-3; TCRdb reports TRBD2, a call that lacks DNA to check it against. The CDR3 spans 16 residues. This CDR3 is CASSLVAGRRTDTQYF.

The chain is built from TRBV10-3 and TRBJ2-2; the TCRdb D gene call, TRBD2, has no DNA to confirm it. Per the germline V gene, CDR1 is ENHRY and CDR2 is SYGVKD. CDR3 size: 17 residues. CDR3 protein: CAISLWGLAGTTGELFF.

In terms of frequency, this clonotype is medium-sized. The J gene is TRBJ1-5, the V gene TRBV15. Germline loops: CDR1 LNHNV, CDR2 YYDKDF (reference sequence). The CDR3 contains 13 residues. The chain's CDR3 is CATSISSNQPQHF.

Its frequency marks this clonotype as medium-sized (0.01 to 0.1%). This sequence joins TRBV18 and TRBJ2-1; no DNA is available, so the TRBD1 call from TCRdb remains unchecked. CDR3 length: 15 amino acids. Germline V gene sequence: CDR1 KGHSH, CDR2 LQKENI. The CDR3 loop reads CASSRGTGRGNEQFF.

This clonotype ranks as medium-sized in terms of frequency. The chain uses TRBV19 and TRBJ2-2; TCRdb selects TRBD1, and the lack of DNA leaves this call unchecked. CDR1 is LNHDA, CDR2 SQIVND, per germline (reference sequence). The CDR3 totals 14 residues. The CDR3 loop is CASSRDRDTGELFF.

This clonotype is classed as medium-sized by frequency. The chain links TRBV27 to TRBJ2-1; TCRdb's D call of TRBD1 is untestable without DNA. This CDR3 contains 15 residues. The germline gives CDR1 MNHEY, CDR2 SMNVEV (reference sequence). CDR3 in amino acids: CASSLVGGEYNEQFF.

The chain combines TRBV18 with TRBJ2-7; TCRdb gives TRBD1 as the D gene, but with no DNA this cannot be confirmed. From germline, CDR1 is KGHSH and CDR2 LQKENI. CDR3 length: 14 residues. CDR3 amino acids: CASSPPTGYHEQYF.

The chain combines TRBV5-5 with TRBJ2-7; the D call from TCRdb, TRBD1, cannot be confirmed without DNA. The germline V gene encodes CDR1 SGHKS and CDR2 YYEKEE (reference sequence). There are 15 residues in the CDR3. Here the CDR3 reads CASSLTGTGSYEQYF. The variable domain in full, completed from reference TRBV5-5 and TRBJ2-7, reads DAGVTQSPTHLIKTRGQQVTLRCSPISGHKSVSWYQQVLGQGPQFIFQYYEKEERGRGNFPDRFSARQFPNYSSELNVNALLLGDSALYLCASSLTGTGSYEQYFGPGTRLTVT.

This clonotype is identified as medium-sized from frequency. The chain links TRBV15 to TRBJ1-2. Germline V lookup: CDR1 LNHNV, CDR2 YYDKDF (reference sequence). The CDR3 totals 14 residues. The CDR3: CAAAHGAGRVGYTF. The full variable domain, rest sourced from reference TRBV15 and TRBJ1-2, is DAMVIQNPRYQVTQFGKPVTLSCSQTLNHNVMYWYQQKSSQAPKLLFHYYDKDFNNEADTPDNFQSRRPNTSFCFLDIRSPGLGDTAMYLCAAAHGAGRVGYTFGSGTRLTVV.

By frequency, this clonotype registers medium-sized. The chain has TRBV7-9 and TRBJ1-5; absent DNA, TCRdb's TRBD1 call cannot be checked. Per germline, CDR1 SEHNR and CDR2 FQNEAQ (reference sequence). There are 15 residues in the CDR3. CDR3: CASSQTGGANQPQHF.

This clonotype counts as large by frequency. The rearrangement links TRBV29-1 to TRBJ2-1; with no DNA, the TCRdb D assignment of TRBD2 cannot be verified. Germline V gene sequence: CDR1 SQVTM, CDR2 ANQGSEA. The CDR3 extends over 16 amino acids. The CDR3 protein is CSVEAAGLWGGNEQFF.